Described below is a single T cell receptor beta chain sequence and its context. Its cognate antigen is unknown. The CDR3 length is 14 residues. Germline V gene sequence: CDR1 SGHAT, CDR2 FQNNGV. V was shortened by 5 bases and J by 4 bases, with 11 bases between the two germline ends. The data stem from a study of CD8+ T cells in alopecia areata. Study conclusions and caveats: Especially in alopecia totalis/universalis, lesional scalp showed greater clonality than normal scalp did.

RNA, once extracted, was reverse transcribed into cDNA for use as the sequencing template. TCRdb's table, derived via immunoSEQ multiplex PCR, lists solely in-frame clones and lacks some. The sample consists of some 110,000 clones, about 60% of them appearing once. The receptor was isolated from a human donor in good health. Sample: CD4+ T cells sorted from blood. The genes are TRBV11-2 and TRBJ2-2; a weak D match, TRBD1 (6 bases). CDR3 protein: CASSQGQTTGELFF. The CDR3 DNA sequence: TGTGCCAGCAGCCAAGGACAGACCACCGGGGAGCTGTTTTTT.